One sample yielded the 13 T cell receptor beta chains listed below, sequenced in a study of blood T cell repertoires in COVID-19. Sequencing used immunoSEQ multiplex PCR; TCRdb keeps in-frame clones, though not all of them. The sample carries 45,000 to 50,000 clones, 86% recorded once. The sequenced sample consisted of peripheral blood. These receptors were obtained from a human donor in a cohort sampled during active COVID-19.

The chain carries TRBV7-3 and TRBJ1-1; tentative D call: TRBD1 (5 bases). The germline CDR1 and CDR2 sequences are SGHTA and FQGTGA. CDR3 length: 13 amino acids. Trimming cost V 5 bases and J 3 bases, with 10 bases left between them. Here the CDR3 DNA reads TGTGCCAGCAGCGGACAAATACACACTGAAGCTTTCTTT. It codes for CASSGQIHTEAFF.

This clone was detected a few times. The rearrangement joins TRBV11-2 to TRBJ2-3; D is perhaps TRBD1 (5 bases). V gave up 5 bases and J gave up 6 bases, with 12 bases separating them. CDR3 length equals 13 residues. Germline V lookup: CDR1 SGHAT, CDR2 FQNNGV. CDR3 nucleotide sequence: TGTGCCAGCAGCACAGGCCGGGCCGATACGCAGTATTTT. Translation: CASSTGRADTQYF.

V gene TRBV18 combines with J gene TRBJ1-3, with D possibly being TRBD1 (5 bases). V lost 3 bases, J lost 3 bases, and 18 bases lay in between. The CDR3 loop spans 17 amino acids. The V gene's germline CDR1 is KGHSH and CDR2 LQKENI. CDR3 in amino acids: CASSPNSLRGSGNTIYF. The CDR3 nucleotides are TGTGCCAGCTCACCCAATTCCCTTAGGGGAAGTGGAAACACCATATATTTT.

The chain uses TRBV6-1 and TRBJ1-2; D is unclear. Per germline, CDR1 MNHNS and CDR2 SASEGT. V was cut by 0 bases and J by 4 bases, with 18 bases left in between. The CDR3 runs 17 residues. The CDR3 bases are TGTGCCAGCAGTGAAGCCCAGTACGGGAGTTACGGCTATGGCTACACCTTC. It encodes CASSEAQYGSYGYGYTF.

This rearrangement joins TRBV5-1 to TRBJ2-5; D unresolved. V dropped 4 bases and J dropped 1 base, with 11 bases sitting between them. Germline V gives CDR1 SGHRS, CDR2 YFSETQ. CDR3 length: 14 amino acids. The CDR3 protein is CASSVRGSQETQYF. CDR3 DNA sequence: TGCGCCAGCAGCGTCCGCGGTAGCCAAGAGACCCAGTACTTC.

The J gene is TRBJ1-2, the V gene TRBV29-1; the D is unclear. The V gene lost 5 bases and the J gene lost 3 bases, with 10 bases spanning the gap. Germline CDR1 reads SQVTM; CDR2 reads ANQGSEA. The CDR3 loop spans 12 amino acids. The CDR3 sequence: CSVRAADYGYTF. The CDR3 bases are TGCAGCGTTCGCGCGGCGGACTATGGCTACACCTTC.

This clone was counted a few times. This chain connects TRBV29-1 to TRBJ1-2; TRBD1 matches at 7 bases. Trimming at V came to 4 bases and at J to 6 bases, leaving 5 bases not matched to a gene. CDR3 size: 12 residues. Germline V gene sequence: CDR1 SQVTM, CDR2 ANQGSEA. The CDR3 region is CSVAGTVDGYTF. The DNA of the CDR3 is TGCAGCGTTGCGGGGACAGTTGATGGCTACACCTTC. Full variable domain (rest looked up from reference TRBV29-1 and TRBJ1-2): SAVISQKPSRDICQRGTSLTIQCQVDSQVTMMFWYRQQPGQSLTLIATANQGSEATYESGFVIDKFPISRPNLTFSTLTVSNMSPEDSSIYLCSVAGTVDGYTFGSGTRLTVV.

The rearrangement joins TRBV5-1 to TRBJ2-2; D might be TRBD1 (6 bases). Germline CDR1 SGHRS, CDR2 YFSETQ. V lost 2 bases, J lost 3 bases, and 8 bases lay in between. The length of the CDR3 is 14 residues. This chain's CDR3 is CASSLSGDTGELFF. DNA of the CDR3: TGCGCCAGCAGCTTATCAGGGGACACCGGGGAGCTGTTTTTT.

This clone turned up a few times. For the CDR3, the DNA is TGTGCCAGCAGTTTCCCGGGACAGAACTATGGCTACACCTTC. As protein: CASSFPGQNYGYTF. The chain carries TRBV28 and TRBJ1-2; 7 nucleotides agree with TRBD1. CDR1 and CDR2 from the germline V gene are MDHEN and SYDVKM. Germline trimming cut 3 bases from V and 2 bases from J; bases unmatched to any gene: 3. The CDR3 totals 14 residues.

This chain connects TRBV7-9 to TRBJ1-6; 10 positions agree with TRBD1. V was clipped by 8 bases and J by 8 bases; unmatched bases: 3. Germline V CDR1 and CDR2: SEHNR, FQNEAQ (reference sequence). The CDR3 sequence is 13 residues long. CDR3 sequence reads: CASGGQGDSPLHF. The CDR3 region has the DNA TGTGCCAGCGGAGGACAGGGGGATTCACCCCTCCACTTT.

In its sample, this clone was seen a few times. This chain links TRBV4-1 with TRBJ1-1; D call uncertain. The length of the CDR3 is 14 residues. Germline lookup yields CDR1 MGHRA and CDR2 YSYEKL. The V end lost 2 bases, the J end lost 3 bases, and 10 bases lay between the germline ends. The DNA for the CDR3 is TGCGCCAGCAGCCAACTCAGAATGGACACTGAAGCTTTCTTT. It codes for CASSQLRMDTEAFF.

This chain uses TRBV25-1 with TRBJ1-1; tentatively, D is TRBD1 (5 bases). CDR1 and CDR2 (germline): MGHDK, SYGVNS. This CDR3 is built from 13 residues. Trimming shortened V by 10 bases and J by 4 bases, and 16 bases separated the two germline ends. CDR3 sequence: CATNPGGVTEAFF. In DNA form, the CDR3 reads TGTGCCACAAACCCGGGGGGAGTCACTGAAGCTTTCTTT.

This sequence joins TRBV11-2 and TRBJ2-7; 12 nucleotides line up with TRBD2. Germline values: CDR1 SGHAT, CDR2 FQNNGV. The CDR3 consists of 15 residues. V lost 3 bases and J lost 7; bases outside the gene matches: 7. CDR3 sequence: CASSFGSLAGGEQYF. DNA of the CDR3: TGTGCCAGCAGCTTTGGGTCACTAGCGGGGGGAGAGCAGTACTTC.